This TCR beta chain was recorded in a study of cytomegalovirus exposure and HLA in healthy donors. Points from the study as a whole: Reported results showed that the classifier diagnosed cytomegalovirus status with high specificity and sensitivity. According to a later analysis, TCR clusters from the first cohort tended to co-occur in the roughly 110 validation repertoires.

Profiled with immunoSEQ multiplex PCR; TCRdb holds only in-frame clones, not every one. The data show approximately 280,000 clones, approximately 88% seen once. A word on this clone: What it binds is not known.

The clonotype was recovered from a woman between 18 and 29 years old in good health and CMV-seronegative. The sample comprised PBMCs.

The CDR3 protein is CASRHREKLFF. The CDR3 coding sequence is TGTGCCAGCCGCCACCGGGAAAAACTGTTTTTT. The chain has TRBV28 and TRBJ1-4, with D uncertain. Trimming pared 8 bases from V and 8 bases from J, leaving 9 bases between. Germline V gene data show CDR1 as MDHEN and CDR2 as SYDVKM. This CDR3 spans 11 amino acids.